This is a list of T cell receptor beta chains from one sample in a study of graft-versus-host responses after intestinal transplantation. Data came from immunoSEQ multiplex PCR; TCRdb stores just in-frame clones and leaves some out. The sample includes approximately 9,700 clones, around 93% of them seen just once. The sequencing used PBMCs, collected roughly 45 days after intestinal transplantation. All receptors derive from a human patient who received an intestinal transplant, so some T cells may come from the graft donor. The CDR3 runs from the conserved cysteine through the conserved F or W. The order of the fields is clone size, D gene, V gene, J gene, CDR3 protein, CDR3 DNA. The D gene is left open where the match is weak. The listing skips clone size in some rows; elsewhere it reads once, few, many or a size class.

clone_size: NA; d_call: TRBD1; v_call: TRBV7-9; j_call: TRBJ1-3; cdr3_aa: CASSFGPGQDSGNTIYF; cdr3_nt: TGTGCCAGCAGCTTCGGACCGGGACAGGACTCTGGAAACACCATATACTTT
clone_size: NA; d_call: NA; v_call: TRBV27; j_call: TRBJ2-7; cdr3_aa: CASRLPPYEQYF; cdr3_nt: TGTGCCAGCAGGCTCCCCCCCTACGAGCAGTACTTC
clone_size: NA; d_call: TRBD1; v_call: TRBV6-5; j_call: TRBJ1-3; cdr3_aa: CASSLGTGAIYF; cdr3_nt: TGTGCCAGCAGTTTAGGGACAGGGGCCATATATTTT
clone_size: NA; d_call: NA; v_call: TRBV6-5; j_call: TRBJ2-2; cdr3_aa: CASSYSKGIGAGELFF; cdr3_nt: TGTGCCAGCAGTTACTCGAAAGGGATTGGGGCCGGGGAGCTGTTTTTT
clone_size: NA; d_call: NA; v_call: TRBV2; j_call: TRBJ2-7; cdr3_aa: CASSVGGGEQYF; cdr3_nt: TGTGCCAGCAGTGTAGGAGGCGGCGAGCAGTACTTC
clone_size: NA; d_call: TRBD1; v_call: TRBV18; j_call: TRBJ1-2; cdr3_aa: CASSQRDSGYTF; cdr3_nt: TGTGCCAGCTCACAACGGGACAGCGGCTACACCTTC
clone_size: NA; d_call: TRBD1; v_call: TRBV2; j_call: TRBJ2-4; cdr3_aa: CASRPDRETQYF; cdr3_nt: TGTGCCAGCAGACCAGACAGGGAAACTCAGTACTTC
clone_size: NA; d_call: NA; v_call: TRBV20-1; j_call: TRBJ1-2; cdr3_aa: CSALNYGYTF; cdr3_nt: TGCAGTGCTCTTAACTATGGCTACACCTTC
clone_size: NA; d_call: TRBD1; v_call: TRBV13; j_call: TRBJ2-7; cdr3_aa: CATANGRGTGGYEQYF; cdr3_nt: TGTGCCACGGCAAATGGAAGGGGGACAGGGGGCTACGAGCAGTACTTC
clone_size: NA; d_call: TRBD1; v_call: TRBV6-6; j_call: TRBJ1-4; cdr3_aa: CASRRTGGGTNEKLFF; cdr3_nt: TGTGCCAGCAGGAGGACAGGGGGCGGAACTAATGAAAAACTGTTTTTT
clone_size: NA; d_call: TRBD2; v_call: TRBV27; j_call: TRBJ2-2; cdr3_aa: CASSLWPSGVTGELFF; cdr3_nt: TGTGCCAGCAGTTTATGGCCGAGCGGGGTCACCGGGGAGCTGTTTTTT
clone_size: once; d_call: TRBD1; v_call: TRBV6-5; j_call: TRBJ1-2; cdr3_aa: CASRRGTGTNYGYTF; cdr3_nt: TGTGCCAGCAGGAGGGGGACAGGTACTAACTATGGCTACACCTTC
clone_size: NA; d_call: TRBD2; v_call: TRBV5-1; j_call: TRBJ2-7; cdr3_aa: CASRLAGDYEQYF; cdr3_nt: TGCGCCAGCAGACTAGCGGGGGATTACGAGCAGTACTTC
clone_size: NA; d_call: TRBD1; v_call: TRBV19; j_call: TRBJ1-2; cdr3_aa: CASSHRQGRVNYGYTF; cdr3_nt: TGTGCCAGTAGTCACCGACAGGGGAGAGTTAACTATGGCTACACCTTC
clone_size: NA; d_call: TRBD1; v_call: TRBV29-1; j_call: TRBJ2-3; cdr3_aa: CSVGRTGSTDTQYF; cdr3_nt: TGCAGCGTTGGGAGGACAGGGAGCACAGATACGCAGTATTTT
clone_size: once; d_call: NA; v_call: TRBV19; j_call: TRBJ1-5; cdr3_aa: CASSLGRFSQPQHF; cdr3_nt: TGTGCCAGTAGCCTCGGTAGATTTAGTCAGCCCCAGCATTTT
clone_size: NA; d_call: TRBD1; v_call: TRBV19; j_call: TRBJ1-2; cdr3_aa: CASTQGAYGYTF; cdr3_nt: TGTGCCAGTACACAGGGGGCCTATGGCTACACCTTC
clone_size: NA; d_call: NA; v_call: TRBV6-5; j_call: TRBJ1-2; cdr3_aa: CASSLSATNYGYTF; cdr3_nt: TGTGCCAGCAGTTTGTCGGCCACTAACTATGGCTACACCTTC
clone_size: once; d_call: NA; v_call: TRBV9; j_call: TRBJ1-4; cdr3_aa: CASSTHAGDEKLFF; cdr3_nt: TGTGCCAGCAGCACCCACGCCGGGGATGAAAAACTGTTTTTT
clone_size: NA; d_call: NA; v_call: TRBV5-4; j_call: TRBJ2-7; cdr3_aa: CASSLGRQSSTYEQYF; cdr3_nt: TGTGCCAGCAGCTTAGGTCGGCAGTCGTCTACCTACGAGCAGTACTTC